A single sample is the source of the 24 T cell receptor beta chains below, sequenced in a study of T cell changes during pregnancy in multiple sclerosis. Profiled with immunoSEQ multiplex PCR; TCRdb holds only in-frame clones, not every one. Among 50,000 to 70,000 clones listed, roughly 92% were seen once. The specimen was peripheral blood, collected in the second trimester of pregnancy. Source of these receptors: a female donor with multiple sclerosis, enrolled in a pregnancy study.

The rearrangement uses TRBV19 and TRBJ2-1; D is perhaps TRBD1 (6 bases). Trimming left V 8 bases short and J 0 bases short, with 14 bases between. The germline gives CDR1 LNHDA, CDR2 SQIVND (reference sequence). The CDR3 loop spans 15 amino acids. The CDR3 nucleotides are TGTGCCAGTCGGACAGACCCCCTCTCCTACAATGAGCAGTTCTTC. It translates to CASRTDPLSYNEQFF. Drawing the rest from reference TRBV19 and TRBJ2-1, the complete variable domain is DGGITQSPKYLFRKEGQNVTLSCEQNLNHDAMYWYRQDPGQGLRLIYYSQIVNDFQKGDIAEGYSVSREKKESFPLTVTSAQKNPTAFYLCASRTDPLSYNEQFFGPGTRLTVL.

This clone was seen a handful of times. This chain connects TRBV30 to TRBJ1-4; D gene unclear. Germline V CDR1 and CDR2: GTSNPN, SVGIG (reference sequence). Trimming took off 1 base at V and 8 bases at J, with 5 bases between the two ends. The CDR3 extends over 11 amino acids. The CDR3 sequence is CAWSGAEKLFF. CDR3 sequence (DNA): TGTGCCTGGAGTGGGGCGGAAAAACTGTTTTTT.

The rearrangement joins TRBV5-1 to TRBJ1-5; 7 bases fit TRBD1. CDR3 size: 13 residues. CDR1 SGHRS and CDR2 YFSETQ come from the germline V gene. The ends lost 3 bases at V and 4 bases at J; junction bases unmatched: 1. CDR3 coding DNA: TGCGCCAGCAGCTGGGGACAGAATCAGCCCCAGCATTTT. Its protein product is CASSWGQNQPQHF.

Notes on this clone: This sample includes further DNA sequences coding for the same CDR3. V and J are TRBV6-4 and TRBJ2-1; 10 bases agree with TRBD2. From germline, CDR1 is MRHNA and CDR2 SNTAGT. The ends lost 5 bases at V and 0 bases at J; junction bases unmatched: 1. The CDR3 sequence is 15 residues long. The CDR3 DNA reads as TGTGCCAGCAGTCGGACTAGCGGCTCCTACAATGAGCAGTTCTTC. It translates to CASSRTSGSYNEQFF.

J is TRBJ2-1 and V is TRBV14; 10 bases line up with TRBD2. The trim removed 2 bases at V and 0 bases at J, leaving 10 bases unmatched. CDR1 SGHDN and CDR2 FVKESK come from the germline V gene. This CDR3 is built from 19 residues. CDR3 protein: CASSQLPGASGGSYNEQFF. Written as DNA, the CDR3 is TGTGCCAGCAGCCAACTCCCCGGGGCTAGCGGGGGCTCCTACAATGAGCAGTTCTTC.

The chain uses TRBV6-5 and TRBJ1-2; unclear D gene. Germline CDR1 is MNHEY and CDR2 is SVGAGI. V was shortened by 5 bases and J by 6 bases, with 10 bases between the two germline ends. CDR3 length equals 12 residues. CDR3 DNA sequence: TGTGCCAGCAGTACCGCCCTAAATGGCTACACCTTC. This codes for CASSTALNGYTF.

The V gene is TRBV2, the J gene TRBJ1-5, with 7 bases fitting TRBD1. The germline gives CDR1 SNHLY, CDR2 FYNNEI. Losses at the gene ends were 2 bases for V and 3 bases for J; bases not matched to a gene: 10. The CDR3 runs 17 residues. The CDR3: CASSEPTGTPLNQPQHF. DNA for the CDR3: TGTGCCAGCAGTGAACCGACAGGGACCCCCCTCAATCAGCCCCAGCATTTT.

The rearrangement joins TRBV30 to TRBJ1-2, with 7 bases lining up with TRBD1. Trimming removed 4 bases from V and 8 bases from J; junction bases left unmatched: 7. Germline V gene lookup returns CDR1 GTSNPN and CDR2 SVGIG (reference sequence). The CDR3 loop spans 12 amino acids. CDR3 residues: CAWTGQAFGYTF. CDR3 nucleotides: TGTGCCTGGACTGGACAGGCTTTCGGCTACACCTTC.

This sequence joins TRBV27 and TRBJ1-6; 9 bases fit TRBD1. The CDR3 consists of 15 residues. V lost 4 bases to trimming and J lost 3 bases; unmatched junction nucleotides: 1. CDR1 is MNHEY, CDR2 SMNVEV, per germline (reference sequence). The CDR3 DNA sequence: TGTGCCAGCAGTTCGGGACAGGGCTATAATTCACCCCTCCACTTT. Translated, it gives CASSSGQGYNSPLHF.

The chain combines TRBV29-1 with TRBJ1-2; unclear D gene. Looked up from germline, CDR1 is SQVTM and CDR2 is ANQGSEA. This CDR3 is 11 amino acids long. V dropped 4 bases and J dropped 3 bases, with 6 bases sitting between them. DNA of the CDR3: TGCAGCGTTGGAGGGCACTATGGCTACACCTTC. It specifies CSVGGHYGYTF.

This CDR3 is CAISETSGRLRETQYF. CDR3 DNA sequence: TGTGCCATCAGTGAGACTAGCGGGAGATTACGAGAGACCCAGTACTTC. This chain uses TRBV10-3 with TRBJ2-5; TRBD2 agrees at 11 bases. The ends lost 2 bases at V and 4 bases at J; junction bases unmatched: 6. Germline V CDR1 and CDR2: ENHRY, SYGVKD. This CDR3 contains 16 residues.

The rearrangement links TRBV6-1 to TRBJ2-1; TRBD2 matches at 14 bases. The V and J ends lost 6 bases and 11 bases, in that order; junction bases with no gene match: 9. Germline lookup yields CDR1 MNHNS and CDR2 SASEGT. This CDR3 region has 15 residues. CDR3 sequence reads: CASRSGLAGDRQQFF. As DNA, the CDR3 is TGTGCCAGCAGGTCGGGACTAGCGGGAGACCGGCAGCAGTTCTTC.

This rearrangement joins TRBV5-4 to TRBJ1-1, with D possibly matching TRBD1 (6 bases). V shed 4 bases and J shed 6 bases, with 10 bases lying between them. CDR1 SGHNT and CDR2 YYREEE come from the germline V gene (reference sequence). CDR3 length equals 12 residues. Written as DNA, the CDR3 is TGTGCCAGCAGCCGGACAGCCTCTGAAGCTTTCTTT. Translation: CASSRTASEAFF. The full variable domain, with the rest looked up from reference TRBV5-4 and TRBJ1-1, is ETGVTQSPTHLIKTRGQQVTLRCSSQSGHNTVSWYQQALGQGPQFIFQYYREEENGRGNFPPRFSGLQFPNYSSELNVNALELDDSALYLCASSRTASEAFFGQGTRLTVV.

CDR3 DNA: TGTGCCAGCAGTGGCCTACTCGACTCCTACAATGAGCAGTTCTTC. This gives the protein CASSGLLDSYNEQFF. The V gene is TRBV25-1, the J gene TRBJ2-1; D gene unclear. CDR1 and CDR2 (germline): MGHDK, SYGVNS. V lost 4 bases and J 0 bases, leaving 10 bases between the germline ends. CDR3 length equals 15 residues.

The chain couples TRBV5-7 to TRBJ2-7; no firm D call. TRBV5-7 is given ORF status, its function remaining uncertain. V was clipped by 4 bases and J by 1 base, with 15 bases between them. CDR3 length: 15 amino acids. CDR3 in amino acids: CASSPIGSGSYEQYF. The CDR3 nucleotides read TGTGCCAGCAGCCCGATTGGTTCAGGTTCCTACGAGCAGTACTTC.

J is TRBJ2-7 and V is TRBV4-1; TRBD1 agrees at 9 bases. CDR1 MGHRA and CDR2 YSYEKL come from the germline V gene. This CDR3 comprises 20 residues. The V and J ends lost 6 bases and 4 bases, in that order; junction bases with no gene match: 25. The CDR3 is CASRRRTGLLWGQGRYEQYF. CDR3 nucleotides: TGCGCCAGCAGACGAAGGACAGGCCTATTGTGGGGACAGGGCCGGTACGAGCAGTACTTC.

The J gene is TRBJ1-5, the V gene TRBV28, with TRBD1 identical over 8 bases. CDR3 length equals 14 residues. Germline-derived CDR1 and CDR2 are MDHEN and SYDVKM. Trimming removed 6 bases from V and 7 bases from J; junction bases left unmatched: 8. The CDR3 coding sequence is TGTGCCAGCAGGGACAGGGAATATGGCCAGCCCCAGCATTTT. Translating gives CASRDREYGQPQHF. The full variable domain, rest sourced from reference TRBV28 and TRBJ1-5, is DVKVTQSSRYLVKRTGEKVFLECVQDMDHENMFWYRQDPGLGLRLIYFSYDVKMKEKGDIPEGYSVSREKKERFSLILESASTNQTSMYLCASRDREYGQPQHFGDGTRLSIL.

V usage is TRBV5-1 and J usage is TRBJ2-3, with TRBD1 identical over 11 bases. In germline, CDR1 is SGHRS, CDR2 YFSETQ. The CDR3 length is 20 residues. J was trimmed by 5 bases and V by 1 base; bases with no gene match: 18. DNA for the CDR3: TGCGCCAGCAGCTTGCAGGCCGGTCCCTGGGACAGGGGGTATTTAGATACGCAGTATTTT. Translating gives CASSLQAGPWDRGYLDTQYF.

The J gene is TRBJ2-5, the V gene TRBV27; TRBD2 matches at 11 bases. Trimming took 4 bases from V and 0 from J; bases not matched to a gene: 4. Germline CDR1 reads MNHEY; CDR2 reads SMNVEV (reference sequence). CDR3 length: 16 residues. The CDR3 sequence is CASSSVGLADQETQYF. CDR3 DNA: TGTGCCAGCAGTTCAGTGGGACTAGCGGACCAAGAGACCCAGTACTTC.

The chain couples TRBV7-6 to TRBJ2-5, with TRBD1 matching 10 bases. CDR1 SGHVS and CDR2 FNYEAQ come from the germline V gene. CDR3 size: 14 residues. V was clipped by 6 bases and J by 4 bases; unmatched bases: 5. This CDR3 reads CASRRDRGGETQYF. The CDR3 DNA reads TGTGCCAGCAGGAGGGACAGGGGAGGAGAGACCCAGTACTTC.

This clone is a singleton in its sample. The chain links TRBV6-6 to TRBJ2-1; perhaps TRBD2 as D (6 bases). V was pared by 7 bases and J by 3 bases, with 13 bases between. Germline CDR1 MNHNY, CDR2 SVGAGI (reference sequence). The CDR3 runs to 14 residues. The CDR3 nucleotides are TGTGCCAGCATAGCTAGCGATAGCTACAATGAGCAGTTCTTC. Translating it yields CASIASDSYNEQFF.

The rearrangement links TRBV18 to TRBJ1-2; a possible D gene is TRBD1 (6 bases). The CDR3 is made up of 13 amino acids. V was trimmed by 3 bases and J by 8 bases, leaving 13 bases between them. Germline V gives CDR1 KGHSH, CDR2 LQKENI. CDR3 nucleotides: TGTGCCAGCTCACCCCGGGCAGGGGAAGGCTACACCTTC. This gives the protein CASSPRAGEGYTF.

The chain employs TRBV28 and TRBJ1-2, with D tentatively TRBD1 (6 bases). Germline V gene sequence: CDR1 MDHEN, CDR2 SYDVKM. V was clipped by 4 bases and J by 13 bases, with 19 bases between them. This CDR3 contains 13 residues. The CDR3 protein is CASSSRGGRQCTF. CDR3 nucleotides: TGTGCCAGCAGTTCAAGGGGGGGACGTCAGTGCACCTTC.

The V gene is TRBV9, the J gene TRBJ1-2, with D unclear. V shed 4 bases and J shed 2 bases, with 9 bases lying between them. The CDR3 runs 13 residues. The germline gives CDR1 SGDLS, CDR2 YYNGEE. The CDR3 protein is CASSLLSNYGYTF. CDR3 bases: TGTGCCAGCAGCCTTTTGTCGAACTATGGCTACACCTTC.